Each of the 25 T cell receptor beta chains below was sequenced from the same sample in a study of blood T cell repertoires in COVID-19. Clones were sequenced by immunoSEQ multiplex PCR, and TCRdb holds only the in-frame ones, with some missing. This sample has about 260,000 clones, with about 80% found just once. The sequenced sample was PBMCs or T cells enriched from blood (not recorded which). Receptor source: a man aged 30 to 39 with acute COVID-19.

The rearrangement links TRBV19 to TRBJ2-2, with a possible D match to TRBD1 (6 bases). V lost 7 bases, J lost 1 base, and 13 bases lay in between. This CDR3 contains 15 residues. The V gene's germline CDR1 is LNHDA and CDR2 SQIVND (reference sequence). The CDR3 sequence: CASMYGQMNTGELFF. The CDR3 DNA reads TGTGCCAGTATGTACGGACAGATGAACACCGGGGAGCTGTTTTTT.

The chain is built from TRBV24-1 and TRBJ1-2; D gene uncertain. V lost 5 bases and J lost 5, with 20 bases in between. Germline lookup yields CDR1 KGHDR and CDR2 SFDVKD. The CDR3 extends over 16 amino acids. The CDR3 coding sequence is TGTGCCACCAGTGGCTCTTCGGGGTCTGGGCGGTATGGCTACACCTTC. It codes for CATSGSSGSGRYGYTF.

This chain connects TRBV7-2 to TRBJ1-2; tentatively, D is TRBD1 (5 bases). Between the trimmed V and J ends, which lost 4 bases and 4 bases, there was a span of 10 bases. Germline CDR1 is SGHTA and CDR2 is FQGNSA. The CDR3 has 13 residues. The CDR3: CASSSRRGYGYTF. The CDR3 DNA reads TGTGCCAGCAGCTCAAGGAGGGGCTATGGCTACACCTTC.

The J gene is TRBJ2-3, the V gene TRBV27; the D is unclear. Per the germline V gene, CDR1 is MNHEY and CDR2 is SMNVEV (reference sequence). This CDR3 has 13 residues. Trimming pared 8 bases from V and 0 bases from J, leaving 9 bases between. The CDR3: CASGLSSTDTQYF. The DNA for the CDR3 is TGTGCCAGCGGGCTATCCAGCACAGATACGCAGTATTTT.

The rearrangement joins TRBV28 to TRBJ1-2; tentatively, D is TRBD1 (6 bases). CDR3 length: 13 amino acids. V shed 3 bases and J shed 7 bases, with 12 bases lying between them. The germline V gene has CDR1 MDHEN and CDR2 SYDVKM. In nucleotides, the CDR3 is TGTGCCAGCAGTTTCTCTGGGGGCTCTGGCTACACCTTC. Translating gives CASSFSGGSGYTF.

V and J are TRBV12-5 and TRBJ2-2, with unresolved D. V was cut by 7 bases and J by 3 bases, with 9 bases left in between. The CDR3 sequence is 13 residues long. Germline V CDR1 and CDR2: LGHNT, FRNRAP. This CDR3 is CASARRDTGELFF. The CDR3 DNA reads TGTGCTAGTGCCCGACGGGACACCGGGGAGCTGTTTTTT.

V and J are TRBV18 and TRBJ1-1; 9 bases align to TRBD1. Trimming at V came to 2 bases and at J to 0 bases, leaving 7 bases not matched to a gene. The CDR3 is made up of 17 amino acids. In germline, CDR1 is KGHSH, CDR2 LQKENI. The CDR3: CASSPTGQGMVNTEAFF. The DNA of the CDR3 is TGTGCCAGCTCACCAACTGGACAGGGGATGGTGAACACTGAAGCTTTCTTT.

The rearrangement joins TRBV9 to TRBJ1-4; TRBD1 aligns across 7 bases. The V gene end was trimmed by 4 bases and the J gene end by 8 bases; junction bases not matched to a gene: 11. Germline-derived CDR1 and CDR2 are SGDLS and YYNGEE. This CDR3 is built from 15 residues. Here the CDR3 reads CASSLGQTGLEKLFF. CDR3 nucleotide sequence: TGTGCCAGCAGCCTGGGGCAGACAGGGCTGGAAAAACTGTTTTTT.

V is TRBV3-1 (or the pseudogene TRBV3-2) and J is TRBJ2-2; D possibly corresponds to TRBD1 (6 bases). The CDR3 is 15 amino acids. The germline V gene encodes CDR1 LGHDT and CDR2 YNNKEL (reference sequence). The germline V and J ends were trimmed by 6 bases and 4 bases, with 15 bases remaining between them. The CDR3: CASSYSGTPTGELFF. The CDR3 DNA is TGTGCCAGCAGTTATTCCGGGACACCCACCGGGGAGCTGTTTTTT.

The rearrangement joins TRBV19 to TRBJ1-5; 7 nucleotides match TRBD1. The CDR3 runs to 16 residues. Per the germline V gene, CDR1 is LNHDA and CDR2 is SQIVND (reference sequence). V shed 3 bases, J shed 2 bases, and the junction held 7 bases outside the gene matches. This CDR3 reads CASSIGITGGNQPQHF. The CDR3, as DNA: TGTGCCAGTAGTATCGGAATTACAGGGGGCAATCAGCCCCAGCATTTT.

The chain employs TRBV29-1 and TRBJ1-4; 7 nucleotides match TRBD1. CDR1 SQVTM and CDR2 ANQGSEA come from the germline V gene. CDR3 length: 13 residues. V gave up 7 bases and J gave up 10 bases; unmatched junction bases: 12. CDR3 region: CSAAGTEARKLFF. The CDR3 coding sequence is TGCAGCGCGGCCGGGACAGAGGCAAGAAAACTGTTTTTT.

This clone occurred a few times. The chain couples TRBV7-8 to TRBJ2-1, with TRBD2 matching 7 bases. CDR3 length equals 15 residues. V shed 6 bases, J shed 0 bases, and the junction held 5 bases outside the gene matches. Per germline, CDR1 SGHVS and CDR2 FQNEAQ. For the CDR3, the DNA is TGTGCCAGCAGTCCAAGCGGGACCTCCTACAATGAGCAGTTCTTC. Protein sequence: CASSPSGTSYNEQFF.

The chain combines TRBV19 with TRBJ2-1; the D gene is possibly TRBD2 (5 bases). Trimming took 3 bases from V and 0 from J, leaving 9 bases between them. The CDR3 runs 15 residues. The germline CDR1 and CDR2 sequences are LNHDA and SQIVND (reference sequence). The CDR3 coding sequence is TGTGCCAGTAGTATTTTAGGGAGCTCCTACAATGAGCAGTTCTTC. Translating it yields CASSILGSSYNEQFF.

The V gene is TRBV5-4, the J gene TRBJ2-5, with a possible D match to TRBD2 (6 bases). The length of the CDR3 is 14 residues. Germline V gene data show CDR1 as SGHNT and CDR2 as YYREEE (reference sequence). The ends were cut back, 0 bases at V and 4 bases at J, with 10 bases in the middle. The DNA of the CDR3 is TGTGCCAGCAGCTTGGCACACGGGAGAGAGACCCAGTACTTC. Translation gives CASSLAHGRETQYF.

V and J are TRBV2 and TRBJ2-1; 7 positions match TRBD1. Per germline, CDR1 SNHLY and CDR2 FYNNEI. Trimming at V came to 8 bases and at J to 4 bases, leaving 2 bases not matched to a gene. CDR3 size: 12 residues. CDR3 protein: CASGTEYNEQFF. The CDR3 DNA sequence: TGTGCCAGCGGGACAGAGTACAATGAGCAGTTCTTC.

Only one count was recorded for this clone. The rearrangement uses TRBV4-1 and TRBJ2-3; the match to TRBD2 covers 8 bases. The CDR3 runs 15 residues. V shed 5 bases, J shed 2 bases, and the junction held 6 bases outside the gene matches. The germline gives CDR1 MGHRA, CDR2 YSYEKL. The CDR3 bases are TGCGCCAGCAGCAAACGACTAGCGCCCACAGATACGCAGTATTTT. It translates to CASSKRLAPTDTQYF.

The chain joins TRBV5-1 to TRBJ2-7; D is ambiguous. This CDR3 region has 13 residues. Germline CDR1 SGHRS, CDR2 YFSETQ. The CDR3 nucleotides are TGTGCCAGCAGCCTAGGCTCGTTAGACGAGCAGTACGTC. Amino acids: CASSLGSLDEQYV.

The chain has TRBV5-6 and TRBJ1-4, with 9 bases that match TRBD1. V shed 6 bases and J 7 bases; nucleotides not matched to a gene: 4. Looked up from germline, CDR1 is SGHDT and CDR2 is YYEEEE. The CDR3 runs to 13 residues. The CDR3 spells CASNRGPSEKLFF. CDR3 nucleotides: TGTGCCAGCAACAGGGGGCCTTCTGAAAAACTGTTTTTT.

The chain links TRBV19 to TRBJ1-6; D gene unclear. Germline V gene lookup returns CDR1 LNHDA and CDR2 SQIVND (reference sequence). The CDR3 sequence is 12 residues long. The V gene lost 4 bases and the J gene lost 6 bases, with 4 bases spanning the gap. CDR3 bases: TGTGCCAGTAGTACCCTTAATTCACCCCTCCACTTT. It codes for CASSTLNSPLHF.

In DNA form, the CDR3 reads TGTGCCAGCAGCGCTCGCGGGGGCAATCAGCCCCAGCATTTT. As protein: CASSARGGNQPQHF. The rearrangement uses TRBV7-8 and TRBJ1-5; D ambiguous. Deletions cut 5 bases from V and 2 bases from J, with 10 bases between. CDR1 is SGHVS, CDR2 FQNEAQ, per germline. CDR3 length equals 14 residues. Full variable domain (remainder filled in from reference TRBV7-8 and TRBJ1-5): GAGVSQSPRYKVAKRGQDVALRCDPISGHVSLFWYQQALGQGPEFLTYFQNEAQLDKSGLPSDRFFAERPEGSVSTLKIQRTQQEDSAVYLCASSARGGNQPQHFGDGTRLSIL.

The V and J genes are TRBV24-1 and TRBJ2-3, with 9 bases that match TRBD1. The CDR3 totals 15 residues. The ends lost 4 bases at V and 10 bases at J; junction bases unmatched: 11. CDR1 and CDR2 from the germline V gene are KGHDR and SFDVKD. The CDR3 bases are TGTGCCACCAGTGACCAGACAGGGGGAGCTAGTCCGCAGTATTTT. It yields the protein CATSDQTGGASPQYF.

The CDR3 is CASSQPLSTGELFF. The DNA for the CDR3 is TGTGCCAGCAGCCAACCCCTATCCACCGGGGAGCTGTTTTTT. The gene calls are TRBV7-2 and TRBJ2-2; no firm D call. V was shortened by 5 bases and J by 4 bases, with 11 bases between the two germline ends. Germline values: CDR1 SGHTA, CDR2 FQGNSA. CDR3 length equals 14 residues.

The J gene is TRBJ2-1, the V gene TRBV4-2; 13 bases map to TRBD2. With V trimmed by 0 bases and J by 9 bases, 5 bases remained unmatched. CDR3 size: 16 residues. Germline CDR1 reads LGHNA; CDR2 reads YNFKEQ. CDR3 DNA sequence: TGTGCCAGCAGCCAAGAACTAGCGGGAGGGCTCGGTGAGCAGTTCTTC. As protein: CASSQELAGGLGEQFF.

V and J are TRBV6-2 or TRBV6-3 and TRBJ2-7; the D gene is possibly TRBD1 (6 bases). Trimming cost V 4 bases and J 0 bases, with 22 bases left between them. Germline V gene sequence: CDR1 MNHEY, CDR2 SVGEGT. The CDR3 extends over 18 amino acids. In nucleotides, the CDR3 is TGTGCCAGCAGTTCGGTCAGCTCCGGGACAAGGAGCTCCTACGAGCAGTACGTC. Its translation: CASSSVSSGTRSSYEQYV.

This sequence joins TRBV13 and TRBJ1-4, with D possibly matching TRBD1 (6 bases). The CDR3 totals 13 residues. The V gene's germline CDR1 is PRHDT and CDR2 FYEKMQ (reference sequence). The V end lost 0 bases, the J end lost 7 bases, and 6 bases lay between the germline ends. The CDR3 DNA sequence: TGTGCCAGCAGCTTAGGGGACAGTGAAAAACTGTTTTTT. Translating gives CASSLGDSEKLFF.